This T cell receptor beta chain was sequenced during a study of T cells in Graves' hyperthyroidism and ophthalmopathy. Study-wide points: From stable hyperthyroidism, ophthalmopathy was set apart by a 13 V-J model.

The CDR3 consists of 12 residues. Trimming pared 1 base from V and 3 bases from J, leaving 5 bases between. In germline, CDR1 is SQVTM, CDR2 ANQGSEA. Reasons for excluding patients were uncontrolled infection, other autoimmune disease, pregnancy or lactation. Thyroid ultrasound and orbital computed tomography, with clinical symptoms and serum thyroxine and TRAb, informed diagnoses. Amplification of TCR beta CDR3 regions was performed using RNA transcripts as template. The TCR CDR3 first-round RT-PCR relied on the HTBI primer set. TCRdb reanalysed the multiplex PCR reads using MiXCR and keeps one entry per CDR3 protein. This table holds 250,000 or so distinct CDR3 sequences, 16% found once. This clonotype was seen repeatedly, ten times or more. Its antigen remains unknown.

The receptor's source is a woman aged 18-35 years with Graves' ophthalmopathy. This chain connects TRBV29-1 to TRBJ2-3; possible D gene TRBD2, 5 bases. Sample: blood. The DNA of the CDR3 is TGCAGCGTTGAAGCGGGGACAGATACGCAGTATTTT. It is translated as CSVEAGTDTQYF.